Reported below is one T cell receptor (beta chain). One junction end disagrees with the germline gene, perhaps due to a read error. CDR3 length: 15 amino acids. Germline CDR1 and CDR2: SGHAT and FQNNGV. RNA was extracted from whole blood without cell sorting, alongside germline DNA. Peripheral blood, around 4 milliliters, was collected prior to surgery. Reverse transcription of around 0.45 ug total RNA with a constant-region primer produced TCR beta cDNA. The TCR beta library was amplified through three nested multiplex PCR rounds in a modified ARM-PCR procedure. In the first two PCR rounds, TRBV1-TRBV30 forward primers were paired with a C-beta reverse primer, and each round lasted roughly 10 cycles. TCRdb processed the multiplex PCR reads anew with MiXCR; each CDR3 protein has one entry. The sample lists 330,000 or so distinct CDR3 sequences; less than 70% were seen once. The data are from a study of tumor-infiltrating lymphocytes in primary liver carcinoma.

Sequences were obtained from peripheral blood. This clonotype originated in a man aged 40-49 years with primary liver carcinoma and hepatitis B virus infection. The chain carries TRBV11-2 and TRBJ2-1; D uncertain. The CDR3 DNA reads TGTGTCAGCAGCTTAGTCTTTAGCTCCTACAATGAGCAGTTCTTC. Encoded protein: CVSSLVFSSYNEQFF.